This T cell receptor (beta chain) was profiled in a study of pediatric ulcerative colitis. Study results and limitations: A couple of rectal clonotypes were found only in ulcerative colitis patients, all of them.

The CDR3 has 15 amino acids. Trimming at V came to 0 bases and at J to 5 bases, leaving 4 bases not matched to a gene. In germline, CDR1 is SGHNT, CDR2 YYREEE (reference sequence). Sequencing depth was up to 500,000 reads per sample. The repertoire was sequenced with immunoSEQ multiplex PCR; TCRdb's copy has only in-frame clones and lacks some. The sample contains over 35,000 clones, approximately 82% of which appear only once. Concerning this clone: Its antigen is currently unknown.

This sequence was found in a girl aged 5-17 years with moderate ulcerative colitis. The chain recombines TRBV5-4 with TRBJ2-1; 8 positions match TRBD2. Sequences were obtained from blood. The CDR3 here is CASSLVGRGDNEQFF. The CDR3 nucleotides are TGTGCCAGCAGCTTGGTGGGGCGGGGGGACAATGAGCAGTTCTTC.